This T cell receptor (beta chain) comes out of a study of CD8+ T cells in alopecia areata. Study overall: Donor skin was harvested from 6-12-month-old C3H/HeJ mice with spontaneous alopecia and grafted onto approximately 7-11-week-old female C3H/HeJ recipients.

CDR1 is NNHNN and CDR2 is SYGAGS in the germline V gene (reference sequence). V dropped 2 bases and J dropped 5 bases, with 4 bases sitting between them. The CDR3 runs to 12 residues. This clone was recorded a few times. Antigen specificity is unknown. The gene names given are mouse names. From the germline J gene comes the end of the CDR3, since the read stops 4 residues before it. The authors extracted RNA and reverse transcribed it into cDNA as the sequencing template. Some clones are missing from TCRdb's copy, which holds only in-frame ones; the method was immunoSEQ multiplex PCR. The sample contains around 100,000 clones, none of them singletons. Overall study findings and caveats: Compared with normal scalp, lesional scalp had higher clonality and more expanded CD8+ clones. It was less clear whether patients shared TCRs than it was in mice, possibly because of HLA.

The chain recombines TRBV13-2 with TRBJ1-4, with D unclear. The TCR was taken from a C3H/HeJ mouse with alopecia areata. This line is of MHC haplotype H2-k. Specimen: lesional skin. Partial CDR3 DNA: TGTGCCAGCGGTGAACAGAACGAA. It translates to CASGEQNE. The full CDR3 sequence reads CASGEQNERLFF.